Below, 6 T cell receptor beta chains from the same sample are listed, as sequenced in a study of blood T cell repertoires in COVID-19. TCRdb's table, derived via immunoSEQ multiplex PCR, lists solely in-frame clones and lacks some. The top ten hold 10% to 12% of the sample, which has fewer than 150,000 clones, around 78% seen once. Sequencing was carried out using peripheral blood. These receptors all come from a human donor in a cohort sampled during active COVID-19.

This chain uses TRBV6-1 with TRBJ1-5, with 7 bases lining up with TRBD1. CDR1 is MNHNS, CDR2 SASEGT, per germline. J was trimmed by 2 bases and V by 1 base; bases with no gene match: 5. The CDR3 covers 16 residues. The CDR3 region is CASSEGGTAGNQPQHF. CDR3 DNA sequence: TGTGCCAGCAGTGAAGGAGGGACAGCTGGCAATCAGCCCCAGCATTTT.

The chain joins TRBV3-1 (or the pseudogene TRBV3-2) to TRBJ1-3; D is undetermined. With 3 bases removed from V and 4 bases from J, the gap between germline ends came to 13 bases. The germline CDR1 and CDR2 sequences are LGHDT and YNNKEL (reference sequence). The CDR3 has 15 residues. Written as DNA, the CDR3 is TGTGCCAGCAGCCAGTCAATACGGGTCGGAAACACCATATATTTT. This encodes CASSQSIRVGNTIYF.

The chain uses TRBV19 and TRBJ1-5; no clear D. Trimming took off 3 bases at V and 2 bases at J, with 11 bases between the two ends. Germline CDR1 LNHDA, CDR2 SQIVND (reference sequence). This CDR3 is built from 15 residues. The CDR3 DNA reads TGTGCCAGTAGTATCGGTCGGGTGCGCAATCAGCCCCAGCATTTT. Its translation: CASSIGRVRNQPQHF. Variable domain in full (rest from reference TRBV19 and TRBJ1-5): DGGITQSPKYLFRKEGQNVTLSCEQNLNHDAMYWYRQDPGQGLRLIYYSQIVNDFQKGDIAEGYSVSREKKESFPLTVTSAQKNPTAFYLCASSIGRVRNQPQHFGDGTRLSIL.

This clone was detected only once. The rearrangement uses TRBV7-9 and TRBJ2-1; 9 bases line up with TRBD2. Germline CDR1 is SEHNR and CDR2 is FQNEAQ (reference sequence). V lost 3 bases, J lost 7 bases, and 7 bases stayed unmatched. The CDR3 is 15 amino acids. CDR3 DNA sequence: TGTGCCAGCAGCTTTTTGGCGGGGGGGCCGAATGAGCAGTTCTTC. It codes for CASSFLAGGPNEQFF.

The V call is TRBV11-2, the J call TRBJ2-5; possible D gene TRBD1, 6 bases. This CDR3 region has 15 residues. The germline V and J ends were trimmed by 6 bases and 2 bases, with 16 bases remaining between them. CDR1 and CDR2 (germline): SGHAT, FQNNGV. CDR3 sequence reads: CASSQTHGTQETQYF. The DNA of the CDR3 is TGTGCCAGCAGTCAGACTCACGGGACACAAGAGACCCAGTACTTC.

The rearrangement links TRBV11-1 to TRBJ1-1; D unresolved. The germline gives CDR1 SGHAT, CDR2 FQDESV (reference sequence). Trimming left V 4 bases short and J 0 bases short, with 6 bases between. The CDR3 covers 13 residues. The CDR3 region has the DNA TGTGCCAGCAGCTCAAACATGAACACTGAAGCTTTCTTT. It is translated as CASSSNMNTEAFF.